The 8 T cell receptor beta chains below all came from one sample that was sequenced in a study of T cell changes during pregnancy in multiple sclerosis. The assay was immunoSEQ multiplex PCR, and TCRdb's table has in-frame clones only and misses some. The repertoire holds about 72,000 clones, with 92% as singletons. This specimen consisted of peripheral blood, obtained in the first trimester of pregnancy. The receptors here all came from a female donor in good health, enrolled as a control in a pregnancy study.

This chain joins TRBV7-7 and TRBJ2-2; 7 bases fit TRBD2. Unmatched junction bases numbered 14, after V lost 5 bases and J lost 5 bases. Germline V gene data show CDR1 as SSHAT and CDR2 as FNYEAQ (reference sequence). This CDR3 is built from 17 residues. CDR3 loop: CASSPSWGRVETGELFF. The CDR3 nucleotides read TGTGCCAGCAGCCCATCCTGGGGGAGGGTCGAAACCGGGGAGCTGTTTTTT.

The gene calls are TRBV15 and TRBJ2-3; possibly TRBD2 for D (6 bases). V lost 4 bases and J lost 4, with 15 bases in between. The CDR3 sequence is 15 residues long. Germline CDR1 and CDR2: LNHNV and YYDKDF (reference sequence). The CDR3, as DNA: TGTGCCACCAGCACAAGACTAGGCGGGGCAGATACGCAGTATTTT. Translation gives CATSTRLGGADTQYF.

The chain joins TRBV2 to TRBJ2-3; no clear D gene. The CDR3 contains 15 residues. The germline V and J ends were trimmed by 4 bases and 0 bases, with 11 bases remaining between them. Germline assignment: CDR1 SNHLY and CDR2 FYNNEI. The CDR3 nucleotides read TGTGCCAGCAGTGGTCAAGCGCTTAGCACAGATACGCAGTATTTT. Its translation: CASSGQALSTDTQYF. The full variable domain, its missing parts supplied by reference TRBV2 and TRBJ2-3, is EPEVTQTPSHQVTQMGQEVILRCVPISNHLYFYWYRQILGQKVEFLVSFYNNEISEKSEIFDDQFSVERPDGSNFTLKIRSTKLEDSAMYFCASSGQALSTDTQYFGPGTRLTVL.

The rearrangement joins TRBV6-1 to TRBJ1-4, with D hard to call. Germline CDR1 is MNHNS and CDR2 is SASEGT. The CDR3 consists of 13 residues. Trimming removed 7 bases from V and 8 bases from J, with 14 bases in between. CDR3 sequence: CASNSWLREKLFF. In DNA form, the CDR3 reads TGTGCCAGCAATTCGTGGCTCCGCGAAAAACTGTTTTTT.

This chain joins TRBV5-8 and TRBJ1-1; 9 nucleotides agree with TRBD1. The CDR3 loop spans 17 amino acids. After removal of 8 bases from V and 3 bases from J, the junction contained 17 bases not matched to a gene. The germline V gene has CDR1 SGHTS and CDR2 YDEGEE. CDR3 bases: TGTGCCAGATCCCCAAGGGACAGGGAAATAAGGGACACTGAAGCTTTCTTT. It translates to CARSPRDREIRDTEAFF.

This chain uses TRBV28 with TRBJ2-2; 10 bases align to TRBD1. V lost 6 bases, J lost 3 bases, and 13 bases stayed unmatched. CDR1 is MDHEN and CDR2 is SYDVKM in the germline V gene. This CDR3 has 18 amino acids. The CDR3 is CASSYNSGQGTYTGELFF. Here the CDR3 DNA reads TGTGCCAGCAGCTACAATTCGGGACAGGGGACCTACACCGGGGAGCTGTTTTTT.

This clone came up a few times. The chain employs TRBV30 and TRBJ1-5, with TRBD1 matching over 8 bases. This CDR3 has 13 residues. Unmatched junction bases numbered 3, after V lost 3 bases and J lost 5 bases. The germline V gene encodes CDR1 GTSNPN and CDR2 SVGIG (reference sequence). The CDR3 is CAWSKQGDQPQHF. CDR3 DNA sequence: TGTGCCTGGAGCAAACAGGGGGATCAGCCCCAGCATTTT.

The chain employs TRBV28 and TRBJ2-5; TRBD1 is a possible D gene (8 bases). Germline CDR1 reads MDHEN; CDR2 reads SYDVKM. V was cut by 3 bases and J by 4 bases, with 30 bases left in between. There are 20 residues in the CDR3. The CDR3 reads CASSFSNKTTNHRGGETQYF. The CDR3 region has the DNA TGTGCCAGCAGTTTCAGCAATAAAACTACCAACCACAGGGGGGGAGAGACCCAGTACTTC.